The 5 T cell receptor beta chains listed next were all sequenced from one sample in a study of T cells after yellow fever vaccination. TCRdb reprocessed the 5' RACE reads with MiXCR, giving one entry per CDR3 protein. Among about 240,000 distinct CDR3 sequences, about 7% were seen once, and the ten largest hold 0.65% to 0.9%. Specimen: CD4+ T cells sorted from PBMCs, collected 15 days after the yellow fever booster vaccination. The receptors derive from a man under 40 who received the YFV17D yellow fever vaccine.

This clonotype has a handful of counts. This chain joins TRBV5-1 and TRBJ2-3; TRBD1 matches 7 bases. Germline trimming cut 4 bases from V and 4 bases from J; bases unmatched to any gene: 6. From germline, CDR1 is SGHRS and CDR2 YFSETQ. The length of the CDR3 is 14 residues. CDR3 sequence: CASSPGQVSDTQYF. For the CDR3, the DNA is TGCGCCAGCAGCCCCGGACAGGTCTCAGATACGCAGTATTTT.

This clonotype has a count of ten or more. The V and J genes are TRBV27 and TRBJ2-3; 8 bases match TRBD2. V was clipped by 5 bases and J by 12 bases; unmatched bases: 4. The CDR3 spans 11 residues. Germline V CDR1 and CDR2: MNHEY, SMNVEV (reference sequence). CDR3 in DNA: TGTGCCAGCAGTACGGGAGGGCCTCAGTATTTT. This encodes CASSTGGPQYF.

This clonotype was found a few times. The chain couples TRBV29-1 to TRBJ1-1, with D possibly being TRBD1 (5 bases). The V gene's germline CDR1 is SQVTM and CDR2 ANQGSEA. The CDR3 totals 13 residues. Trimming pared 8 bases from V and 4 bases from J, leaving 17 bases between. The CDR3 region has the DNA TGCAGCACAAAAGGGCAGGGCCGCACTGAAGCTTTCTTT. Protein sequence: CSTKGQGRTEAFF.

This clonotype occurred a few times. The chain couples TRBV20-1 to TRBJ2-4; D is unclear. CDR1 is DFQATT, CDR2 SNEGSKA, per germline (reference sequence). The CDR3 is 13 residues long. V dropped 4 bases and J dropped 9 bases, with 16 bases sitting between them. CDR3 DNA sequence: TGCAGTGCTAAACACTGGGAAATGAGCATTCAGTACTTC. Protein: CSAKHWEMSIQYF.

This chain uses TRBV5-4 with TRBJ2-3; 9 bases agree with TRBD2. The V and J ends lost 4 bases and 0 bases, in that order; junction bases with no gene match: 12. CDR1 SGHNT and CDR2 YYREEE come from the germline V gene (reference sequence). The CDR3 runs 18 residues. The CDR3, as DNA: TGTGCCAGCAGCACCCCTGAAGGGAGCGGGAGGAGCACAGATACGCAGTATTTT. Translation: CASSTPEGSGRSTDTQYF.